Listed below are T cell receptor beta chains from one sample, sequenced in a study of OX40 agonist ivuxolimab in advanced cancers. Assay used: immunoSEQ multiplex PCR; TCRdb lists only in-frame clones, some missing. Altogether 85,000 to 90,000 clones are present, about 85% being singletons, with the ten largest covering approximately 0.22%. Sample: CD4+ or CD8+ T cells sorted from blood, taken in a trial of the OX40 agonist ivuxolimab. The receptors originated from an adult with an advanced solid tumor such as melanoma, head and neck, liver or kidney cancer. CDR3s include the opening cysteine and the closing phenylalanine or tryptophan. D genes are given only for firm matches. The size of a clone is reported for some rows only, either as once, few or many, or as a class for expanded clones.

j_gene,d_gene,v_gene,abundance,CDR3nt,CDR3aa
TRBJ2-7,.,TRBV11-1,.,TGTGCCAGCAGCCCCTCCGAAGGGCGGCCGAGCTCCTACGAGCAGTACTTC,CASSPSEGRPSSYEQYF
TRBJ2-7,.,TRBV7-2,.,TGTGCCAGCAGCTTGGCTGGAAACTACGAGCAGTACTTC,CASSLAGNYEQYF
TRBJ2-2,TRBD2,TRBV11-2,.,TGTGCCAGCAGCTGGACTAGAGGCATTACCGGGGAGCTGTTTTTT,CASSWTRGITGELFF
TRBJ2-3,.,TRBV19,.,TGTGCCAGTAGTCCCCGGGGTAGAACATGGGATACGCAGTATTTT,CASSPRGRTWDTQYF
TRBJ1-1,.,TRBV6-1,.,TGTGCCAGCATGCAGGGTAATATGAACACTGAAGCTTTCTTT,CASMQGNMNTEAFF
TRBJ1-2,TRBD1,TRBV6-5,.,TGTGCCAGCAGTTACTCGATAACAGGGGACTTGGGCTACACCTTC,CASSYSITGDLGYTF
TRBJ1-1,.,TRBV21-1,.,TGTGCCAGCACGCGGACAGGGGTGGTGAGAACTGAAGCTTTCTTT,CASTRTGVVRTEAFF
TRBJ2-3,.,TRBV9,few,TGTGCCAGCAGCGTAGATATGAGAGGCCCCACAGATACGCAGTATTTT,CASSVDMRGPTDTQYF
TRBJ1-2,.,TRBV28,.,TGTGCCAGCAGGTCGGGGACCAACTATGGCTACACCTTC,CASRSGTNYGYTF
TRBJ2-3,.,TRBV5-1,.,TGCGCCAGCAGCGCGGGACAGAATTCAGATACGCAGTATTTT,CASSAGQNSDTQYF
TRBJ1-3,.,TRBV6-5,.,TGTGCCAGCAGTTACTTCGGGAGCTCTGGAAACACCATATATTTT,CASSYFGSSGNTIYF
TRBJ2-5,TRBD2,TRBV5-4,few,TGTGCCAGCAGCTCCCCCGGGACTAGCGTTGAGACCCAGTACTTC,CASSSPGTSVETQYF
TRBJ1-2,TRBD1,TRBV6-5,once,TGTGCCAGTGGGAGACAGGGACCCTATGGCTACACCTTC,CASGRQGPYGYTF
TRBJ1-1,TRBD1,TRBV7-6,.,TGTGCCAGCAGCACGGCCGAAGGACAGGGAGGAACTGAAGCTTTCTTT,CASSTAEGQGGTEAFF
TRBJ1-4,.,TRBV5-1,few,TGCGCCAGCAGCTTAAGTCCGGTTGGTGCTAATGAAAAACTGTTTTTT,CASSLSPVGANEKLFF
TRBJ2-5,.,TRBV27,once,TGTGCCAGCAGTCCCTGGGACATCCAAGAGACCCAGTACTTC,CASSPWDIQETQYF
TRBJ2-2,TRBD2,TRBV5-4,.,TGTGCCAGCAGCAAGGGAAATAGCGGGAGTTGGACCGGGGAGCTGTTTTTT,CASSKGNSGSWTGELFF
TRBJ2-2,.,TRBV2,.,TGTGCCAGCACGTCAGGAGCCCTACTGAACACCGGGGAGCTGTTTTTT,CASTSGALLNTGELFF
TRBJ1-1,.,TRBV4-1,once,TGCGCCAGCAGCCAAGATAGCGGGGGCCGCACTGAAGCTTTCTTT,CASSQDSGGRTEAFF
TRBJ2-1,TRBD2,TRBV7-7,.,TGTGCTAGCAGCTTAGCGGGGGGGGGTCCATCCCCCTACAATGAGCAGTTCTTC,CASSLAGGGPSPYNEQFF
TRBJ1-2,.,TRBV5-6,.,TGTGCCAGCAGCTTGAGGGGGGGGGCCCCGAACTATGGCTACACCTTC,CASSLRGGAPNYGYTF
TRBJ2-3,TRBD2,TRBV5-6,.,TGTGCCAGCAGCACTGGACTAGCGGGAGGCGTTGATACGCAGTATTTT,CASSTGLAGGVDTQYF
TRBJ2-2,.,TRBV6-5,.,TGTGCCAGCAGTTACAAGCCCGAAGAGGAGCTGTTTTTT,CASSYKPEEELFF
TRBJ2-5,TRBD2,TRBV28,.,TGTGCCAGCAGTTTATGGGGGGGGACGGAAGAGACCCAGTACTTC,CASSLWGGTEETQYF
TRBJ1-2,TRBD1,TRBV5-4,.,TGTGCCAGCAGCTTGGAGGGACAGGGGGCGCCGAATGGCTACACCTTC,CASSLEGQGAPNGYTF
TRBJ2-7,.,TRBV13,.,TGTGCCAGCAGCTCCAGACAGATCTACGAGCAGTACTTC,CASSSRQIYEQYF
TRBJ2-3,.,TRBV4-2,.,TGTGCCAGCAGCCAAGGAGGGCTAAGGGCCCTGACGCAGTATTTT,CASSQGGLRALTQYF
TRBJ2-7,.,TRBV6-1,.,TGTGCCAGCAGTCTAGCGATCTTCTCCTACGAGCAGTACTTC,CASSLAIFSYEQYF